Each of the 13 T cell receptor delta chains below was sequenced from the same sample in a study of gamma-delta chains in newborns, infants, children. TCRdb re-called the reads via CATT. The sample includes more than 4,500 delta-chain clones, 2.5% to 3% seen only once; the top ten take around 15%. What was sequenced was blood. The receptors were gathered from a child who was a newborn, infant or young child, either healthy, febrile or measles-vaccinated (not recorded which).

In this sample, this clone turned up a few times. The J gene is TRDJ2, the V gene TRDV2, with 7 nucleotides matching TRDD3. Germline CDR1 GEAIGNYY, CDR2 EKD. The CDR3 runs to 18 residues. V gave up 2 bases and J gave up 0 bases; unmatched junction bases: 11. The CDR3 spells CACDNTLGVLALTAQLFF. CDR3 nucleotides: TGTGCCTGTGACAACACCCTGGGGGTCCTAGCTTTGACAGCACAACTCTTCTTT.

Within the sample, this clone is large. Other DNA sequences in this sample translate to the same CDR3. CDR3 amino acids: CACDNTGGSWDTRQMFF. CDR3 nucleotides: TGTGCCTGTGACAATACTGGGGGATCCTGGGACACCCGACAGATGTTTTTC. The V call is TRDV2, the J call TRDJ3; TRDD3 agrees at 9 bases. Per the germline V gene, CDR1 is GEAIGNYY and CDR2 is EKD. With 2 bases clipped from V and 1 base from J, the junction kept 2 bases outside the gene matches. This CDR3 has 17 residues.

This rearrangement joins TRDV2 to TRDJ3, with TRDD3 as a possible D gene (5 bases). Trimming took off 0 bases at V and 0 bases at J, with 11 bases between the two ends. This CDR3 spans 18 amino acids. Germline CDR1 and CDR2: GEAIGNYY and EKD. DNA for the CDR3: TGTGCCTGTGACACCGGGATCCCCAGCTCCTGGGACACCCGACAGATGTTTTTC. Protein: CACDTGIPSSWDTRQMFF.

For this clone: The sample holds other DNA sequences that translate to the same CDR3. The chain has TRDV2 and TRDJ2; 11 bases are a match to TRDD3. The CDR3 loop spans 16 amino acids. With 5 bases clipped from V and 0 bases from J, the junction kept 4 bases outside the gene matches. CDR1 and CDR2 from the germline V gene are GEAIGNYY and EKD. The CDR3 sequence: CACVLGDTPLTAQLFF. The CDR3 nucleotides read TGTGCCTGTGTCCTGGGGGATACCCCTTTGACAGCACAACTCTTCTTT.

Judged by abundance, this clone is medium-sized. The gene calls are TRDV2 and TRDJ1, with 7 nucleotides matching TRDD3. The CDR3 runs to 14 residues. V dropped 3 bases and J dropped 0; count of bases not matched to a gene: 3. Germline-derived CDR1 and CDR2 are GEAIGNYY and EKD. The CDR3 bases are TGTGCCTGTGACCTTACTGGGGACACCGATAAACTCATCTTT. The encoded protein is CACDLTGDTDKLIF.

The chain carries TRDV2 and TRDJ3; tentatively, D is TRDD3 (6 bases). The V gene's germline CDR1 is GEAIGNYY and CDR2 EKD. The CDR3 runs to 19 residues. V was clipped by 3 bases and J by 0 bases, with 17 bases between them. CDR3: CACDPLGGTGSWDTRQMFF. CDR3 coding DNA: TGTGCCTGTGACCCCTTGGGGGGTACGGGCTCCTGGGACACCCGACAGATGTTTTTC.

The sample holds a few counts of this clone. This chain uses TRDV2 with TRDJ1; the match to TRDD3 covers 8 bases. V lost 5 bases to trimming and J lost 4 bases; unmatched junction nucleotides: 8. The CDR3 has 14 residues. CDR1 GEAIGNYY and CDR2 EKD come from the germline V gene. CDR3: CACVVLGANDKLIF. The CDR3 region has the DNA TGTGCCTGTGTCGTACTGGGGGCCAACGATAAACTCATCTTT.

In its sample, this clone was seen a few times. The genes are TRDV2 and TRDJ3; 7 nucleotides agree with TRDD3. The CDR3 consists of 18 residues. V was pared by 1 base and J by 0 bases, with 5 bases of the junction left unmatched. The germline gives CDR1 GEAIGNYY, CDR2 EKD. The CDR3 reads CACDTGDPYSWDTRQMFF. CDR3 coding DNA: TGTGCCTGTGACACGGGGGATCCTTACTCCTGGGACACCCGACAGATGTTTTTC.

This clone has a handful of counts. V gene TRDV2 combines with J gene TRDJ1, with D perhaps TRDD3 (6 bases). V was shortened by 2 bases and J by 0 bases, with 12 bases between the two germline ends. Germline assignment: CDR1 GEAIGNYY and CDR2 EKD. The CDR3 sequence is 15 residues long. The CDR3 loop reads CACDILGGYTDKLIF. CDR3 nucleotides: TGTGCCTGTGACATATTGGGGGGCTACACCGATAAACTCATCTTT.

CDR3 sequence reads: CACDVLGDSHPSWDTRQMFF. The CDR3 nucleotides are TGTGCCTGTGACGTACTGGGGGATTCTCATCCCTCCTGGGACACCCGACAGATGTTTTTC. The chain couples TRDV2 to TRDJ3, with 10 bases identical to TRDD3. Germline-derived CDR1 and CDR2 are GEAIGNYY and EKD. Trimming cost V 3 bases and J 0 bases; bases outside gene matches: 10. The CDR3 totals 20 residues.

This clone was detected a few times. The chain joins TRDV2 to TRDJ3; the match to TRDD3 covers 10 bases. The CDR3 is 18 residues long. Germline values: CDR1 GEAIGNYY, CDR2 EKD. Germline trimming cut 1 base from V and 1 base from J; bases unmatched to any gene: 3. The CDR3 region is CACDTGGYWSWDTRQMFF. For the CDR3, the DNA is TGTGCCTGTGACACTGGGGGATACTGGTCCTGGGACACCCGACAGATGTTTTTC.

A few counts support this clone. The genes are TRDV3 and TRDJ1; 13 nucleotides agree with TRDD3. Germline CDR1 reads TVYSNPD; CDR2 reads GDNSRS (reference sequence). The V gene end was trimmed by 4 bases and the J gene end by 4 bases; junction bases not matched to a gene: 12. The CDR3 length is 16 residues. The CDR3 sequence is CASPFLLGDTIDKLIF. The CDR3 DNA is TGTGCCTCCCCATTCCTACTGGGGGATACGATCGATAAACTCATCTTT.

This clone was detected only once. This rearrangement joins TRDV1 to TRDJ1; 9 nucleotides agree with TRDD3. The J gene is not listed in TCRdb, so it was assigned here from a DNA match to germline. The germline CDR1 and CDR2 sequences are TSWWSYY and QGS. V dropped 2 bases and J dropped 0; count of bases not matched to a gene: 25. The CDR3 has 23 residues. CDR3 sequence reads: CALGEGVTAGGLGDIWNTDKLIF. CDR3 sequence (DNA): TGTGCTCTTGGGGAAGGCGTCACGGCGGGAGGATTGGGGGATATTTGGAACACCGATAAACTCATCTTT.